This TCR beta chain was recorded in a study of blood T cell repertoires in COVID-19. About the study: Both acute and convalescent COVID-19 samples were obtained from the United States, Italy and Spain.

Assay: immunoSEQ multiplex PCR; the TCRdb copy retains only in-frame clones and omits some. The repertoire includes some 180,000 clones, 84% of them detected once, and roughly 3.2% sits in the top ten. This clone has more than one count but fewer than ten. Individuals aged roughly 18 to 95 years were recruited from roughly 23 US areas. Participant-reported clinical history was the basis for cohort assignment. The V end was cut by 0 bases, the J end by 0 bases, with 19 bases between. This CDR3 spans 19 amino acids. Germline V gene data show CDR1 as SGHNT and CDR2 as YYREEE (reference sequence). The rearrangement links TRBV5-4 to TRBJ1-5; possibly TRBD1 for D (5 bases). The receptor was derived from a young woman who had been exposed to COVID-19. Sequenced sample: PBMCs or T cells enriched from blood (not recorded which). This CDR3 is CASSLARRPGLYSNQPQHF. CDR3 DNA: TGTGCCAGCAGCTTGGCCAGACGACCGGGACTGTATAGCAATCAGCCCCAGCATTTT. Supplemented by reference TRBV5-4 and TRBJ1-5, the full variable domain reads ETGVTQSPTHLIKTRGQQVTLRCSSQSGHNTVSWYQQALGQGPQFIFQYYREEENGRGNFPPRFSGLQFPNYSSELNVNALELDDSALYLCASSLARRPGLYSNQPQHFGDGTRLSIL.